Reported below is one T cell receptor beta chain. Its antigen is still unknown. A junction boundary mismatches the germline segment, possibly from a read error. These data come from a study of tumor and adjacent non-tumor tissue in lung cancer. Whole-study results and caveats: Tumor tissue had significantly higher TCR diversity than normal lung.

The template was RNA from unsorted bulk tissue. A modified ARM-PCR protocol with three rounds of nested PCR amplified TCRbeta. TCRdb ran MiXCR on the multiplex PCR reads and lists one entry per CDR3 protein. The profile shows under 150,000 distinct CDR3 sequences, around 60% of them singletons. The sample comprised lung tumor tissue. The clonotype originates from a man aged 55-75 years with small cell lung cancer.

CDR3 nucleotide sequence: TGTGCCAGCAGTTTATATGGGGGGCCCGGGAAGCTGTTTTTT. Protein: CASSLYGGPGKLFF. The genes are TRBV12-3 or TRBV12-4 and TRBJ2-2; D is perhaps TRBD1 or TRBD2 (6 bases each). CDR3 size: 14 residues.